This note documents a single TCR beta chain sequence. The germline V gene encodes CDR1 LNHNV and CDR2 YYDKDF (reference sequence). The CDR3 loop spans 13 amino acids. Trimming shortened V by 6 bases and J by 5 bases, and 13 bases separated the two germline ends. The entry originates in a study of cytomegalovirus exposure and HLA in healthy donors. Study in general: For the approximately 360 genotyped donors, more than 80% fell within the Caucasian-associated ancestry cluster.

The PCR contained 60 Vbeta and 13 Jbeta primers. Repertoires were generated with immunoSEQ multiplex PCR, while TCRdb's copy carries only in-frame clones and drops some. The sample lists 200,000 or so clones; about four fifths were seen once. V gene TRBV15 combines with J gene TRBJ2-5; a weak D match, TRBD2 (5 bases). Sequenced input: PBMCs. The clonotype comes from a man aged 30 to 45 in good health and CMV-seronegative. CDR3 residues: CATRRARRETQYF. CDR3 DNA: TGTGCCACCAGGCGGGCCAGGAGGGAGACCCAGTACTTC.